These 32 T cell receptor beta chains came from one sample sequenced in a study of shared clonotypes between healthy human individuals. Libraries were prepared by immunoSEQ multiplex PCR; TCRdb keeps only in-frame clonotypes and omits some of them. The table includes roughly 1,000,000 clones, 78% detected once. Sequenced material: memory CD4+ T cells from PBMCs. Subset: CD45RA-negative fraction. These receptors were obtained from a man younger than 35 in good health. Some clones in this sample may be carry-over from other donors' samples.

V is TRBV5-6 and J is TRBJ2-2; D tentatively reads TRBD1 or TRBD2 (6 bases each). Germline CDR1 and CDR2: SGHDT and YYEEEE. There are 15 residues in the CDR3. Trimming removed 2 bases from V and 2 bases from J, with 10 bases in between. The CDR3 bases are TGTGCCAGCAGCTTAGGGGGGCTAAACACCGGGGAGCTGTTTTTT. Residues: CASSLGGLNTGELFF.

This chain connects TRBV28 to TRBJ2-3, with no clear D. This CDR3 comprises 13 residues. The V gene's germline CDR1 is MDHEN and CDR2 SYDVKM. Trimming cost V 8 bases and J 5 bases, with 14 bases left between them. CDR3: CASQRGGQDTQYF. The CDR3, as DNA: TGTGCCAGCCAGAGAGGTGGTCAAGATACGCAGTATTTT.

The chain carries TRBV29-1 and TRBJ1-3, with D unresolved. V was cut by 7 bases and J by 0 bases, with 7 bases left in between. CDR1 SQVTM and CDR2 ANQGSEA come from the germline V gene. The CDR3 totals 12 residues. CDR3 region: CSARSSGNTIYF. CDR3 DNA sequence: TGCAGCGCCCGAAGCTCTGGAAACACCATATATTTT.

This clone was recorded a few times. The chain uses TRBV5-1 and TRBJ1-2; 9 nucleotides agree with TRBD1. The CDR3 runs to 15 residues. Germline values: CDR1 SGHRS, CDR2 YFSETQ. The ends lost 0 bases at V and 8 bases at J; junction bases unmatched: 8. The CDR3 here is CASSLDGTGRNGYTF. Here the CDR3 DNA reads TGCGCCAGCAGCTTGGACGGGACAGGGAGAAACGGCTACACCTTC.

J is TRBJ2-1 and V is TRBV5-5, with TRBD1 identical over 11 bases. The CDR3 runs to 16 residues. From germline, CDR1 is SGHKS and CDR2 YYEKEE (reference sequence). After removal of 0 bases from V and 3 bases from J, the junction contained 2 bases not matched to a gene. DNA of the CDR3: TGTGCCAGCAGCTTGGAGGGGACAGGGGGCTACAATGAGCAGTTCTTC. Translated: CASSLEGTGGYNEQFF.

The chain has TRBV9 and TRBJ1-2; 11 bases agree with TRBD1. Germline V gene sequence: CDR1 SGDLS, CDR2 YYNGEE. The V and J ends lost 4 bases and 5 bases, in that order; junction bases with no gene match: 7. The CDR3 has 15 amino acids. The CDR3 reads CASSRTGGGQYGYTF. In nucleotides, the CDR3 is TGTGCCAGCAGCCGGACAGGGGGCGGACAGTATGGCTACACCTTC.

The chain's CDR3 is CASSVSRVTLNYEQYF. The DNA for the CDR3 is TGTGCCAGCAGCGTGAGTCGGGTGACTCTCAACTACGAGCAGTACTTC. The rearrangement joins TRBV7-8 to TRBJ2-7, with D unclear. The CDR3 runs to 16 residues. Germline lookup yields CDR1 SGHVS and CDR2 FQNEAQ. The V end was cut by 5 bases, the J end by 3 bases, with 20 bases between.

The V call is TRBV4-2, the J call TRBJ2-3, with TRBD1 as a possible D gene (5 bases). The V end was cut by 2 bases, the J end by 6 bases, with 21 bases between. CDR1 and CDR2 from the germline V gene are LGHNA and YNFKEQ. The CDR3 consists of 17 residues. DNA of the CDR3: TGTGCCAGCAGCCAACGACGAGGCAGGGTGCAGATGGATACGCAGTATTTT. Translation gives CASSQRRGRVQMDTQYF.

As to this clone: This clone may be a read error of a much larger clone one base away. Other DNA sequences in this specimen translate into the identical CDR3. This chain links TRBV29-1 with TRBJ1-1, with D possibly being TRBD1 (6 bases). The CDR3 length is 14 residues. From germline, CDR1 is SQVTM and CDR2 ANQGSEA. The CDR3 is CSVDGAGATTEAFF. The CDR3 coding sequence is TGCAGCGTTGACGGGGCGGGGGCGACCACTGAAGCCTTCTTT. Combining the CDR3 with reference TRBV29-1 and TRBJ1-1 gives the whole variable domain SAVISQKPSRDICQRGTSLTIQCQVDSQVTMMFWYRQQPGQSLTLIATANQGSEATYESGFVIDKFPISRPNLTFSTLTVSNMSPEDSSIYLCSVDGAGATTEAFFGQGTRLTVV.

J is TRBJ1-3 and V is TRBV9, with D maybe TRBD1 (5 bases). CDR3 length equals 16 residues. Germline CDR1 is SGDLS and CDR2 is YYNGEE. The V and J ends lost 1 base and 0 bases respectively, with 11 bases between them. CDR3 in amino acids: CASSVSTVPSGNTIYF. The CDR3 nucleotides are TGTGCCAGCAGCGTATCGACAGTCCCCTCTGGAAACACCATATATTTT. The whole variable domain, filled in from reference TRBV9 and TRBJ1-3, reads DSGVTQTPKHLITATGQRVTLRCSPRSGDLSVYWYQQSLDQGLQFLIQYYNGEERAKGNILERFSAQQFPDLHSELNLSSLELGDSALYFCASSVSTVPSGNTIYFGEGSWLTVV.

This chain joins TRBV7-2 and TRBJ1-4, with 7 bases that match TRBD1. V shed 3 bases, J shed 4 bases, and the junction held 2 bases outside the gene matches. The CDR3 contains 14 residues. CDR1 and CDR2 from the germline V gene are SGHTA and FQGNSA. The CDR3 nucleotides read TGTGCCAGCAGCTTTAGACAGGGTAATGAAAAACTGTTTTTT. It specifies CASSFRQGNEKLFF.

About this clone itself: Given a much more abundant clone one base away, this may be a read error. This chain uses TRBV6-5 with TRBJ1-5; D gene ambiguous. This CDR3 is 13 amino acids long. The germline CDR1 and CDR2 sequences are MNHEY and SVGAGI. V was clipped by 4 bases and J by 2 bases, with 6 bases between them. The CDR3 DNA sequence: TGTGCCAGCAGTTTTCAGGGCAATCAGCCCCAGCATTTT. It translates to CASSFQGNQPQHF.

The rearrangement uses TRBV4-1 and TRBJ1-5, with D unresolved. Between the trimmed V and J ends, which lost 1 base and 1 base, there was a span of 8 bases. CDR1 is MGHRA, CDR2 YSYEKL, per germline. The CDR3 has 15 amino acids. The chain's CDR3 is CASSQGAVSNQPQHF. For the CDR3, the DNA is TGCGCCAGCAGCCAAGGAGCAGTCAGCAATCAGCCCCAGCATTTT.

In this sample, this clone turned up a few times. CDR3 in DNA: TGTGCCACCAGCACTAGACAGGGGAGTGACGAGCAGTACTTC. It specifies CATSTRQGSDEQYF. This rearrangement joins TRBV15 to TRBJ2-7, with 8 bases identical to TRBD1. CDR3 length: 14 residues. V trimming: 4 bases; J trimming: 5 bases; junction bases outside the gene matches: 7. From germline, CDR1 is LNHNV and CDR2 YYDKDF (reference sequence).

This clone showed up just once. This chain links TRBV11-3 with TRBJ2-7, with D possibly matching TRBD2 (6 bases). There are 15 residues in the CDR3. The V and J ends lost 0 bases and 2 bases respectively, with 11 bases between them. CDR1 SGHNT and CDR2 YENEEA come from the germline V gene. As DNA, the CDR3 is TGTGCCAGCAGCTTAGATTTGGAGGGGACCTACGAGCAGTACTTC. Translation: CASSLDLEGTYEQYF.

The rearrangement uses TRBV29-1 and TRBJ2-1; tentatively, D is TRBD2 (6 bases). Germline CDR1 and CDR2: SQVTM and ANQGSEA. Trimming stripped 1 base from V and 3 bases from J, with 16 bases between. The CDR3 is made up of 16 amino acids. The CDR3 region is CSVEVGVRGVYNEQFF. The CDR3 DNA is TGCAGCGTTGAAGTTGGTGTGCGGGGAGTCTACAATGAGCAGTTCTTC.

About this clone: This may be a read error: a much more frequent sequence differs by one nucleotide. The chain recombines TRBV28 with TRBJ2-7; D is unclear. CDR3 size: 11 residues. Germline V lookup: CDR1 MDHEN, CDR2 SYDVKM. V was shortened by 5 bases and J by 1 base, with 3 bases between the two germline ends. Written as DNA, the CDR3 is TGTGCCAGCAGTCAATCCTACGAGCAGTACTTC. It yields the protein CASSQSYEQYF.

V is TRBV13 and J is TRBJ2-5, with TRBD2 identical over 9 bases. Germline V gives CDR1 PRHDT, CDR2 FYEKMQ (reference sequence). The CDR3 has 14 residues. Trimming removed 8 bases from V and 5 bases from J; junction bases left unmatched: 9. The CDR3: CASGHSGSGETQYF. In nucleotides, the CDR3 is TGTGCCAGCGGCCATAGCGGGAGCGGCGAGACCCAGTACTTC.

V gene TRBV10-3 combines with J gene TRBJ1-4; perhaps TRBD1 as D (6 bases). This CDR3 comprises 17 residues. Looked up from germline, CDR1 is ENHRY and CDR2 is SYGVKD. The V gene lost 6 bases and the J gene lost 2 bases, with 19 bases spanning the gap. The DNA of the CDR3 is TGTGCCATCAGCCCGGGGGCAGGCCTGGGGACTAATGAAAAACTGTTTTTT. Protein product: CAISPGAGLGTNEKLFF.

With regard to this clone: This same CDR3 is encoded by further DNA sequences in the sample. The rearrangement links TRBV15 to TRBJ1-1; D is ambiguous. Germline CDR1 reads LNHNV; CDR2 reads YYDKDF (reference sequence). With 3 bases removed from V and 1 base from J, the gap between germline ends came to 6 bases. The CDR3 has 13 amino acids. DNA for the CDR3: TGTGCCACCAGCAGGGACGGGAACACTGAAGCTTTCTTT. Encoded protein: CATSRDGNTEAFF.

This chain joins TRBV7-9 and TRBJ2-7; 10 bases fit TRBD1. The V and J ends lost 7 bases and 4 bases, in that order; junction bases with no gene match: 10. Germline V gene lookup returns CDR1 SEHNR and CDR2 FQNEAQ (reference sequence). CDR3 size: 15 residues. This chain's CDR3 is CASTAPGQGFYEQYF. The CDR3 coding sequence is TGTGCCAGCACCGCCCCGGGACAGGGGTTTTACGAGCAGTACTTC.

The V gene is TRBV29-1, the J gene TRBJ2-3; TRBD2 aligns across 14 bases. Germline trimming cut 1 base from V and 1 base from J; bases unmatched to any gene: 7. Germline lookup yields CDR1 SQVTM and CDR2 ANQGSEA. This CDR3 region has 18 residues. As DNA, the CDR3 is TGCAGCGTTGAAGGGGGGGGACTAGCGGGAGTGGGCACAGATACGCAGTATTTT. It specifies CSVEGGGLAGVGTDTQYF.

The rearrangement joins TRBV5-4 to TRBJ1-3; D not certain. CDR1 and CDR2 from the germline V gene are SGHNT and YYREEE (reference sequence). CDR3 length equals 12 residues. Trimming removed 4 bases from V and 6 bases from J, with 8 bases in between. The CDR3 nucleotides are TGTGCCAGCAGCCGGGATGAAAACACCATATATTTT. The encoded protein is CASSRDENTIYF.

The chain uses TRBV11-3 and TRBJ2-1; 7 bases fit TRBD1. In germline, CDR1 is SGHNT, CDR2 YENEEA. J was trimmed by 4 bases and V by 5 bases; bases with no gene match: 5. The CDR3 extends over 14 amino acids. CDR3 nucleotide sequence: TGTGCCAGCAGCCGGGACAGAGCGTACAATGAGCAGTTCTTC. It encodes CASSRDRAYNEQFF.

This clone was seen a handful of times. The V gene is TRBV4-2, the J gene TRBJ1-5, with D possibly matching TRBD1 (6 bases). The CDR3 is 19 residues long. The V gene lost 3 bases and the J gene lost 3 bases, with 24 bases spanning the gap. The V gene's germline CDR1 is LGHNA and CDR2 YNFKEQ. The CDR3 loop reads CASSQDYVGASGSNQPQHF. In nucleotides, the CDR3 is TGTGCCAGCAGCCAGGACTATGTGGGGGCTAGCGGGTCCAATCAGCCCCAGCATTTT.

V and J are TRBV5-1 and TRBJ2-7; 9 bases map to TRBD2. V lost 4 bases, J lost 2 bases, and 7 bases stayed unmatched. The CDR3 totals 15 residues. In germline, CDR1 is SGHRS, CDR2 YFSETQ. The CDR3 protein is CASSTGTSLPYEQYF. The CDR3 DNA reads as TGCGCCAGCAGCACTGGGACTAGCTTACCCTACGAGCAGTACTTC.

The chain uses TRBV4-2 and TRBJ1-2; 9 bases map to TRBD1. The CDR3 loop spans 19 amino acids. J lost 0 bases, V lost 1 base, and 12 bases had no gene match. CDR1 and CDR2 (germline): LGHNA, YNFKEQ. CDR3 in amino acids: CASSQAAGTGLLANYGYTF. DNA for the CDR3: TGTGCCAGCAGCCAAGCTGCTGGGACAGGGCTCTTAGCTAACTATGGCTACACCTTC.

The rearrangement links TRBV11-2 to TRBJ2-1; tentatively, D is TRBD1 (6 bases). The length of the CDR3 is 15 residues. V gave up 2 bases and J gave up 6 bases, with 14 bases separating them. Germline CDR1 is SGHAT and CDR2 is FQNNGV. The CDR3 loop reads CASSLLPGAPNEQFF. The CDR3, as DNA: TGTGCCAGCAGCTTATTGCCAGGGGCTCCCAATGAGCAGTTCTTC.

J is TRBJ2-7 and V is TRBV18; 9 nucleotides match TRBD1. Germline-derived CDR1 and CDR2 are KGHSH and LQKENI. The CDR3 is 15 residues long. V dropped 4 bases and J dropped 5; count of bases not matched to a gene: 9. In DNA, the CDR3 is TGTGCCAGCTCACGTCCGGGACAGGGCTTGCACGAGCAGTACTTC. Translated: CASSRPGQGLHEQYF.

The rearrangement joins TRBV28 to TRBJ1-2; D is ambiguous. The CDR3 has 14 residues. The germline V gene encodes CDR1 MDHEN and CDR2 SYDVKM. V lost 7 bases and J lost 2, with 14 bases in between. DNA of the CDR3: TGTGCCAGCATTGAACCGACGGGGAACTATGGCTACACCTTC. Its translation: CASIEPTGNYGYTF.

The chain recombines TRBV29-1 with TRBJ2-5, with a tentative D call TRBD2 (6 bases). V gave up 5 bases and J gave up 4 bases, with 14 bases separating them. CDR1 is SQVTM, CDR2 ANQGSEA, per germline. This CDR3 spans 13 amino acids. CDR3 amino acids: CSVRRVLSETQYF. The CDR3 coding sequence is TGCAGCGTTCGGAGGGTCCTTTCAGAGACCCAGTACTTC.

The chain has TRBV19 and TRBJ2-2, with D tentatively TRBD2 (6 bases). This CDR3 has 15 residues. Trimming left V 6 bases short and J 4 bases short, with 15 bases between. Germline CDR1 is LNHDA and CDR2 is SQIVND (reference sequence). The CDR3 nucleotides are TGTGCCAGTAGGCTGCCGCTGGGGGGCACCGGGGAGCTGTTTTTT. Its protein is CASRLPLGGTGELFF. The whole variable domain, remainder taken from reference TRBV19 and TRBJ2-2, is DGGITQSPKYLFRKEGQNVTLSCEQNLNHDAMYWYRQDPGQGLRLIYYSQIVNDFQKGDIAEGYSVSREKKESFPLTVTSAQKNPTAFYLCASRLPLGGTGELFFGEGSRLTVL.